What follows are 15 T cell receptor beta chains derived from one specimen sequenced in a study of sequential checkpoint blockade in melanoma. Treatment reported: randomized to nivolumab then ipilimumab (arm A) or the reverse (arm B). The method was immunoSEQ multiplex PCR; TCRdb's version includes in-frame clones alone and lacks a portion of them. Here the sample spans about 37,000 clones, 84% being singletons. Sequenced material: CD8+ T cells sorted from blood (inferred from file names), taken from a patient given nivolumab and ipilimumab in sequence. The receptors were sampled from a human donor with melanoma.

This clone appeared once. The chain has TRBV25-1 and TRBJ2-3, with 8 bases matching TRBD1. The CDR3 is made up of 15 amino acids. Germline trimming cut 5 bases from V and 6 bases from J; bases unmatched to any gene: 10. Per germline, CDR1 MGHDK and CDR2 SYGVNS. Here the CDR3 reads CASSPRTGTRDTQYF. The CDR3 DNA sequence: TGTGCCAGCAGTCCACGGACAGGGACAAGGGATACGCAGTATTTT.

The chain is built from TRBV4-2 and TRBJ2-7, with 8 bases matching TRBD2. The CDR3 length is 17 residues. V shed 3 bases and J 1 base; nucleotides not matched to a gene: 11. The germline CDR1 and CDR2 sequences are LGHNA and YNFKEQ. The CDR3 protein is CASSQRGLAEDSYEQYF. The CDR3 DNA is TGTGCCAGCAGCCAGCGCGGACTAGCCGAGGATTCCTACGAGCAGTACTTC.

The rearrangement joins TRBV6-6 to TRBJ2-7, with 8 bases fitting TRBD1. The V gene's germline CDR1 is MNHNY and CDR2 SVGAGI (reference sequence). The length of the CDR3 is 14 residues. The V segment lost 7 bases and the J segment 3 bases; nucleotides outside the gene matches: 8. CDR3 nucleotides: TGTGCCAGCACCGTTGGACAGGGTTTCTACGAGCAGTACTTC. It specifies CASTVGQGFYEQYF.

The chain links TRBV2 to TRBJ2-6; D may be TRBD1 (6 bases). Between the trimmed V and J ends, which lost 4 bases and 2 bases, there was a span of 9 bases. CDR3 length equals 15 residues. Germline V lookup: CDR1 SNHLY, CDR2 FYNNEI. DNA of the CDR3: TGTGCCAGCAGTGCGGGACACGCTGGGGCCAACGTCCTGACTTTC. It encodes CASSAGHAGANVLTF.

This chain uses TRBV7-9 with TRBJ2-1, with D maybe TRBD1 (6 bases). Germline V CDR1 and CDR2: SEHNR, FQNEAQ (reference sequence). The CDR3 extends over 12 amino acids. V was clipped by 6 bases and J by 10 bases, with 13 bases between them. In nucleotides, the CDR3 is TGTGCCAGCAGTTGGGGGACACCCGAGCAGTTCTTC. Translating it yields CASSWGTPEQFF. Full variable domain (rest looked up from reference TRBV7-9 and TRBJ2-1): DTGVSQNPRHKITKRGQNVTFRCDPISEHNRLYWYRQTLGQGPEFLTYFQNEAQLEKSRLLSDRFSAERPKGSFSTLEIQRTEQGDSAMYLCASSWGTPEQFFGPGTRLTVL.

In this sample, this clone turned up a few times. This chain joins TRBV18 and TRBJ2-7; D is unresolved. CDR1 and CDR2 (germline): KGHSH, LQKENI. Trimming pared 3 bases from V and 1 base from J, leaving 7 bases between. This CDR3 comprises 13 residues. CDR3 sequence (DNA): TGTGCCAGCTCACCGGGCGATTCCTACGAGCAGTACTTC. It codes for CASSPGDSYEQYF.

The CDR3 here is CASTAALRGQATYTQYF. For the CDR3, the DNA is TGTGCCAGCACCGCCGCACTACGGGGACAGGCAACCTATACGCAGTATTTT. This chain joins TRBV7-9 and TRBJ2-3; 8 bases map to TRBD1. V was clipped by 7 bases and J by 7 bases; unmatched bases: 19. Germline CDR1 is SEHNR and CDR2 is FQNEAQ (reference sequence). This CDR3 spans 17 amino acids.

The J gene is TRBJ2-2, the V gene TRBV19; 7 bases agree with TRBD1. The J segment lost 6 bases and the V segment lost 5 bases, leaving 3 bases of the junction unmatched. This CDR3 contains 13 residues. CDR1 and CDR2 (germline): LNHDA, SQIVND (reference sequence). The CDR3 sequence is CASSFQGAGELFF. The CDR3 DNA sequence: TGTGCCAGTAGTTTTCAGGGGGCCGGGGAGCTGTTTTTT.

The chain is built from TRBV7-9 and TRBJ2-1; 9 nucleotides agree with TRBD1. Losses at the gene ends were 5 bases for V and 3 bases for J; bases not matched to a gene: 5. The germline V gene encodes CDR1 SEHNR and CDR2 FQNEAQ (reference sequence). This CDR3 contains 15 residues. The DNA for the CDR3 is TGTGCCAGCAGCCCTGGGACAGGGCTCTACAATGAGCAGTTCTTC. It specifies CASSPGTGLYNEQFF.

This chain joins TRBV4-2 and TRBJ2-1; 12 bases are a match to TRBD2. The V gene end was trimmed by 0 bases and the J gene end by 4 bases; junction bases not matched to a gene: 10. The CDR3 has 19 amino acids. Germline lookup yields CDR1 LGHNA and CDR2 YNFKEQ. DNA of the CDR3: TGTGCCAGCAGCCAAGATCTCCCTAGCGGGAGGGCGGGATACAATGAGCAGTTCTTC. It translates to CASSQDLPSGRAGYNEQFF.

CDR3 DNA sequence: TGTGCCAGCAGCCAGATCGGGACAGGGGGATACACAGATACGCAGTATTTT. Protein product: CASSQIGTGGYTDTQYF. This chain connects TRBV9 to TRBJ2-3; 11 bases line up with TRBD1. V shed 4 bases, J shed 2 bases, and the junction held 9 bases outside the gene matches. The germline gives CDR1 SGDLS, CDR2 YYNGEE. The CDR3 is made up of 17 amino acids.

The V gene is TRBV6-5, the J gene TRBJ2-5; 7 nucleotides align to TRBD1. The germline gives CDR1 MNHEY, CDR2 SVGAGI. With 8 bases clipped from V and 0 bases from J, the junction kept 9 bases outside the gene matches. This CDR3 comprises 15 residues. The CDR3 sequence is CASRATGADQETQYF. The CDR3 DNA reads as TGTGCCAGCCGAGCAACAGGGGCGGACCAAGAGACCCAGTACTTC.

The genes are TRBV4-1 and TRBJ1-5; TRBD1 aligns across 8 bases. The V gene's germline CDR1 is MGHRA and CDR2 YSYEKL. The V and J ends lost 4 bases and 7 bases, in that order; junction bases with no gene match: 12. The CDR3 length is 16 residues. CDR3 sequence: CASSPEVGQGSQPQHF. In DNA, the CDR3 is TGCGCCAGCAGCCCGGAGGTCGGACAGGGAAGCCAGCCCCAGCATTTT.

The chain couples TRBV5-1 to TRBJ2-7; TRBD1 matches 12 bases. The CDR3 contains 14 residues. The V gene end was trimmed by 0 bases and the J gene end by 9 bases; junction bases not matched to a gene: 4. The germline gives CDR1 SGHRS, CDR2 YFSETQ. CDR3 region: CASSLAGQGALQYF. For the CDR3, the DNA is TGCGCCAGCAGCTTGGCGGGACAGGGGGCATTGCAGTACTTC.

The count of this clone is one. The rearrangement links TRBV13 to TRBJ2-5, with 10 bases lining up with TRBD2. V was clipped by 5 bases and J by 5 bases; unmatched bases: 14. The length of the CDR3 is 17 residues. CDR1 PRHDT and CDR2 FYEKMQ come from the germline V gene (reference sequence). The CDR3 nucleotides read TGTGCCAGCAGCCCTGGACTAGCGGACTCCCGGAGGGAGACCCAGTACTTC. This translates into CASSPGLADSRRETQYF.